This TCR beta chain was obtained from a study of T cell responses to AZD1222 COVID-19 vaccine. This CDR3 is built from 15 residues. Trimming took 1 base from V and 5 from J; bases not matched to a gene: 5. The germline gives CDR1 MNHNS, CDR2 SASEGT. This clone came up a few times. The table came from immunoSEQ multiplex PCR; TCRdb's copy has only in-frame clones and leaves some out. The table includes under 150,000 clones, approximately 88% detected once. The clonotype was recovered from an adult in good health. V gene TRBV6-1 combines with J gene TRBJ1-5, with 7 bases that match TRBD1. The sequenced sample was peripheral blood, obtained on day 0 of AZD1222 vaccination. The CDR3 protein is CASSEGQGTYQPQHF. CDR3 nucleotide sequence: TGTGCCAGCAGTGAAGGACAGGGCACTTATCAGCCCCAGCATTTT.